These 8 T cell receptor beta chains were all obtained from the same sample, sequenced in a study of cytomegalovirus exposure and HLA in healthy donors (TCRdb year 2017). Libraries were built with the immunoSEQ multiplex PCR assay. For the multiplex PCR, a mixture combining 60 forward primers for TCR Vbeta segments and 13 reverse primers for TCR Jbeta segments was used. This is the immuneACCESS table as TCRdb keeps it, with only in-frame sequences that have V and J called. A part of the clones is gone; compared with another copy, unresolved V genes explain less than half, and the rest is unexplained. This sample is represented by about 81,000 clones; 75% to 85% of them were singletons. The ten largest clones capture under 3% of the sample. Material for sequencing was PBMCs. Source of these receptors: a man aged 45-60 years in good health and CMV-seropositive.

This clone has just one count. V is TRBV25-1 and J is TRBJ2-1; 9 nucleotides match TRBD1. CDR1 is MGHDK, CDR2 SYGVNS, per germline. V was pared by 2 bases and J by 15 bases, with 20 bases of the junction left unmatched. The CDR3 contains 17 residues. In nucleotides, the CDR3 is TGTGCCAGCAGTGAAGAATTTAAGGGACAGGGCAAGCGCCTGCGGTTCTTC. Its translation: CASSEEFKGQGKRLRFF.

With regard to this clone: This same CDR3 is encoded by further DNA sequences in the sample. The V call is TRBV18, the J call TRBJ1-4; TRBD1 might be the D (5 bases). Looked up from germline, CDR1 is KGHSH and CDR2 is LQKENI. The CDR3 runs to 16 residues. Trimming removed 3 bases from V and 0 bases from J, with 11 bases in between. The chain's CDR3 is CASSPPTGATNEKLFF. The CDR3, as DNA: TGTGCCAGCTCACCGCCGACGGGGGCAACTAATGAAAAACTGTTTTTT.

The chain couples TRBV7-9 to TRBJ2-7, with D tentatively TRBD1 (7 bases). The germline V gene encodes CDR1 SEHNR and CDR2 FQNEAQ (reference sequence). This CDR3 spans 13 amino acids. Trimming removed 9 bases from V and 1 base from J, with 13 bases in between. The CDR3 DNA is TGTGCCAGTCGGCGGGACAGTTCCTACGAGCAGTACTTC. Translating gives CASRRDSSYEQYF.

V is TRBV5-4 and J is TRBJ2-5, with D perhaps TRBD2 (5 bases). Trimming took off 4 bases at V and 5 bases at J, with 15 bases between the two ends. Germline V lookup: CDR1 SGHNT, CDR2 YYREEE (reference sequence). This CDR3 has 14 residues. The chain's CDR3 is CASSPEGGWETQYF. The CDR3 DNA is TGTGCCAGCAGCCCCGAGGGTGGGTGGGAGACCCAGTACTTC.

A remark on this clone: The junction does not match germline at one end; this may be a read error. CDR3 DNA sequence: TGTGCCAGCAGTTACTTACCGGACAGAGGTAAAGCTTTCTTT. The encoded protein is CASSYLPDRGKAFF. The V gene is TRBV10-3, the J gene TRBJ1-1; a weak D match, TRBD1 (6 bases). CDR3 size: 14 residues. CDR1 and CDR2 (germline): ENHRY, SYGVKD.

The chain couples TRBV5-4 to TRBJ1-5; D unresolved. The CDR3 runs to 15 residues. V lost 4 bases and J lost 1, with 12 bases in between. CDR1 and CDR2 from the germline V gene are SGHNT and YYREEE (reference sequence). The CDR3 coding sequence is TGTGCCAGCAGCGAAGGTGTGGGCAGCAATCAGCCCCAGCATTTT. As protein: CASSEGVGSNQPQHF.

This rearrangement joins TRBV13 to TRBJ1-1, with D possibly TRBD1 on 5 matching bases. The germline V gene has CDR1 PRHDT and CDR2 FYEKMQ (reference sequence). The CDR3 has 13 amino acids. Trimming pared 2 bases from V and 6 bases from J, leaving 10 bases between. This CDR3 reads CASSLYRTAEAFF. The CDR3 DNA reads TGTGCCAGCAGCTTATACAGGACCGCTGAAGCTTTCTTT.

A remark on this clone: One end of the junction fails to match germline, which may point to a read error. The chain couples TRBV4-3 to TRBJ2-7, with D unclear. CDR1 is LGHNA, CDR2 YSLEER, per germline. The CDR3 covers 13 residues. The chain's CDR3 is CVSSQLRGYEQYF. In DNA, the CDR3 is TGCGTCAGCAGCCAGCTTCGCGGCTACGAGCAGTACTTC.